The next 27 T cell receptor beta chains were all read from a single sample in a study of CD8+ T cells in alopecia areata. Sequencing templates came from extracted RNA that was reverse transcribed into cDNA. Method: immunoSEQ multiplex PCR; TCRdb's copy keeps in-frame clones and lacks some. Of over 100,000 clones in the sample, 45% to 50% are singletons; the top ten hold 18%. The sample consisted of CD8+ T cells sorted from blood, taken at week 0. All receptors derive from a human donor with alopecia areata.

The CDR3 sequence: CASYAAGPKETQYF. The CDR3 DNA reads TGTGCCAGCTATGCGGCGGGGCCAAAAGAGACCCAGTACTTC. This chain joins TRBV6-5 and TRBJ2-5; TRBD2 is a possible D gene (6 bases). Germline assignment: CDR1 MNHEY and CDR2 SVGAGI. The V end lost 8 bases, the J end lost 3 bases, and 16 bases lay between the germline ends. The CDR3 covers 14 residues.

In the case of this clone: Distinct nucleotide sequences in the sample also encode this CDR3. The chain is built from TRBV7-9 and TRBJ1-6; D is undetermined. Germline CDR1 and CDR2: SEHNR and FQNEAQ (reference sequence). The V and J ends lost 3 bases and 8 bases respectively, with 5 bases between them. The CDR3 loop spans 12 amino acids. CDR3 amino acids: CASSFGDSPLHF. As DNA, the CDR3 is TGTGCCAGCAGCTTTGGGGATTCACCCCTCCACTTT.

This clone was observed a single time. The rearrangement joins TRBV27 to TRBJ1-5; 7 bases match TRBD1. Looked up from germline, CDR1 is MNHEY and CDR2 is SMNVEV (reference sequence). Trimming removed 8 bases from V and 0 bases from J; junction bases left unmatched: 7. The CDR3 is made up of 15 amino acids. The CDR3 here is CASAQGDYSNQPQHF. CDR3 nucleotides: TGTGCCAGCGCCCAGGGGGACTATAGCAATCAGCCCCAGCATTTT.

This clone was seen more than once but under ten times. The chain joins TRBV27 to TRBJ2-2; maybe TRBD2 (6 bases). Trimming shortened V by 6 bases and J by 6 bases, and 17 bases separated the two germline ends. CDR3 size: 15 residues. Germline V gene data show CDR1 as MNHEY and CDR2 as SMNVEV (reference sequence). This chain's CDR3 is CASSWGIGGAGELFF. The CDR3 DNA follows: TGTGCCAGCAGCTGGGGAATCGGGGGAGCCGGGGAGCTGTTTTTT.

The rearrangement links TRBV19 to TRBJ1-4; 7 bases fit TRBD1. The CDR3 spans 16 residues. The J segment lost 6 bases and the V segment lost 10 bases, leaving 17 bases of the junction unmatched. The germline gives CDR1 LNHDA, CDR2 SQIVND (reference sequence). CDR3 region: CATRPGTARNHEKLFF. The DNA of the CDR3 is TGTGCCACTAGACCCGGGACAGCCAGAAACCATGAAAAACTGTTTTTT.

This rearrangement joins TRBV14 to TRBJ2-6; TRBD2 is a possible D gene (5 bases). The germline V gene encodes CDR1 SGHDN and CDR2 FVKESK. Trimming pared 3 bases from V and 2 bases from J, leaving 14 bases between. The CDR3 sequence is 17 residues long. CDR3 amino acids: CASSQGVGSAGANVLTF. In nucleotides, the CDR3 is TGTGCCAGCAGCCAGGGCGTTGGGAGTGCTGGGGCCAACGTCCTGACTTTC.

The chain has TRBV29-1 and TRBJ2-1; 11 bases align to TRBD1. CDR3 length: 13 amino acids. V gave up 6 bases and J gave up 4 bases; unmatched junction bases: 2. CDR1 is SQVTM and CDR2 is ANQGSEA in the germline V gene. The CDR3 region is CSVRDRGYNEQFF. The DNA for the CDR3 is TGCAGCGTACGGGACAGGGGGTACAATGAGCAGTTCTTC.

This clone was counted only a few times. The rearrangement joins TRBV10-3 to TRBJ2-3; TRBD1 agrees at 9 bases. CDR1 ENHRY and CDR2 SYGVKD come from the germline V gene. With V trimmed by 6 bases and J by 3 bases, 7 bases remained unmatched. The CDR3 sequence is 15 residues long. The CDR3 region has the DNA TGTGCCATCAGGGACCCCGGGACAGGGACAGATACGCAGTATTTT. It translates to CAIRDPGTGTDTQYF.

This chain joins TRBV2 and TRBJ2-1; 7 nucleotides agree with TRBD1. Unmatched junction bases numbered 10, after V lost 7 bases and J lost 4 bases. This CDR3 contains 15 residues. CDR1 SNHLY and CDR2 FYNNEI come from the germline V gene. CDR3 nucleotides: TGTGCCAGCATCTCGCAGGGGGTACTATACAATGAGCAGTTCTTC. Translation gives CASISQGVLYNEQFF. Using reference TRBV2 and TRBJ2-1 for the parts outside the CDR3, the full variable domain is EPEVTQTPSHQVTQMGQEVILRCVPISNHLYFYWYRQILGQKVEFLVSFYNNEISEKSEIFDDQFSVERPDGSNFTLKIRSTKLEDSAMYFCASISQGVLYNEQFFGPGTRLTVL.

The chain links TRBV7-9 to TRBJ2-2; D unresolved. Germline-derived CDR1 and CDR2 are SEHNR and FQNEAQ (reference sequence). With 6 bases removed from V and 6 bases from J, the gap between germline ends came to 5 bases. This CDR3 region has 11 residues. CDR3 region: CASRPAGELFF. The CDR3 nucleotides read TGTGCCAGCAGACCCGCCGGGGAGCTGTTTTTT.

On this clone: This may be a read error: a much more frequent sequence differs by one nucleotide. This same CDR3 is encoded by further DNA sequences in the sample. CDR3 protein: CASRGYEQYF. In nucleotides, the CDR3 is TGTGCCAGCAGAGGCTACGAGCAGTACTTC. The V gene is TRBV2, the J gene TRBJ2-7, with D uncertain. V was cut by 6 bases and J by 3 bases, with 3 bases left in between. The CDR3 extends over 10 amino acids. The germline V gene has CDR1 SNHLY and CDR2 FYNNEI.

This clone was observed a few times. The V call is TRBV4-1, the J call TRBJ2-7; D is perhaps TRBD1 (6 bases). Between the trimmed V and J ends, which lost 0 bases and 1 base, there was a span of 7 bases. The CDR3 has 14 residues. Per the germline V gene, CDR1 is MGHRA and CDR2 is YSYEKL. The chain's CDR3 is CASSQEGASYEQYF. The CDR3 DNA reads as TGCGCCAGCAGCCAAGAGGGGGCATCCTACGAGCAGTACTTC.

This clone was observed a handful of times. The V call is TRBV11-1, the J call TRBJ2-1; D is unresolved. The germline V gene encodes CDR1 SGHAT and CDR2 FQDESV (reference sequence). The CDR3 contains 13 residues. Trimming stripped 5 bases from V and 4 bases from J, with 9 bases between. CDR3 in DNA: TGTGCCAGCAGCCCCGTTGAGTACAATGAGCAGTTCTTC. This codes for CASSPVEYNEQFF. Using reference TRBV11-1 and TRBJ2-1 for the parts outside the CDR3, the full variable domain is EAEVAQSPRYKITEKSQAVAFWCDPISGHATLYWYRQILGQGPELLVQFQDESVVDDSQLPKDRFSAERLKGVDSTLKIQPAELGDSAMYLCASSPVEYNEQFFGPGTRLTVL.

The chain couples TRBV19 to TRBJ1-5; D is undetermined. The V and J ends lost 3 bases and 1 base respectively, with 13 bases between them. The CDR3 extends over 16 amino acids. Germline V gene data show CDR1 as LNHDA and CDR2 as SQIVND (reference sequence). Here the CDR3 reads CASSMVLGRSNQPQHF. CDR3 DNA sequence: TGTGCCAGTAGTATGGTTTTAGGGCGGAGCAATCAGCCCCAGCATTTT.

The gene calls are TRBV30 and TRBJ2-6, with TRBD2 identical over 7 bases. The trim removed 0 bases at V and 2 bases at J, leaving 10 bases unmatched. The CDR3 contains 18 residues. The germline V gene encodes CDR1 GTSNPN and CDR2 SVGIG (reference sequence). The CDR3 coding sequence is TGTGCCTGGAGTGTACGTCGGGGGGACGTAGCTGGGGCCAACGTCCTGACTTTC. This codes for CAWSVRRGDVAGANVLTF.

The J gene is TRBJ2-2, the V gene TRBV5-1; the D is unclear. V was cut by 7 bases and J by 0 bases, with 13 bases left in between. CDR3 length equals 15 residues. Germline CDR1 SGHRS, CDR2 YFSETQ. CDR3 loop: CASRRADTNTGELFF. DNA for the CDR3: TGCGCCAGCCGAAGGGCCGACACGAACACCGGGGAGCTGTTTTTT.

On this clone itself: The junction departs from the called germline gene at one end, perhaps through a read error. J is TRBJ1-2 and V is TRBV19; a possible D gene is TRBD1 (6 bases). The germline gives CDR1 LNHDA, CDR2 SQIVND (reference sequence). The CDR3 spans 11 residues. CDR3 amino acids: CARRTGQLSHF. The CDR3 nucleotides read TGTGCCAGGAGGACGGGACAACTCTCTCACTTC.

The table lists this clone with a few counts. This chain uses TRBV5-5 with TRBJ2-7; the D gene is possibly TRBD1 (6 bases). This CDR3 is 14 amino acids long. V was shortened by 5 bases and J by 2 bases, with 14 bases between the two germline ends. CDR1 SGHKS and CDR2 YYEKEE come from the germline V gene (reference sequence). The CDR3 sequence: CASSLEGVPYEQYF. The CDR3 bases are TGTGCCAGCAGTCTCGAGGGGGTCCCCTACGAGCAGTACTTC.

This rearrangement joins TRBV4-2 to TRBJ1-2; D is ambiguous. This CDR3 has 14 amino acids. The V end was cut by 2 bases, the J end by 3 bases, with 10 bases between. Germline V gene sequence: CDR1 LGHNA, CDR2 YNFKEQ. Written as DNA, the CDR3 is TGTGCCAGCAGCCAACGTGAAGGTTACTATGGCTACACCTTC. Amino acid sequence: CASSQREGYYGYTF.

The rearrangement joins TRBV30 to TRBJ2-3, with TRBD2 identical over 10 bases. The CDR3 is 16 amino acids. Per the germline V gene, CDR1 is GTSNPN and CDR2 is SVGIG (reference sequence). V lost 1 base, J lost 2 bases, and 6 bases stayed unmatched. The CDR3 nucleotides are TGTGCCTGGAGTGCATTTAGCGGGGGGCCCACAGATACGCAGTATTTT. Its protein product is CAWSAFSGGPTDTQYF. Filled out from reference TRBV30 and TRBJ2-3, the complete variable domain reads SQTIHQWPATLVQPVGSPLSLECTVEGTSNPNLYWYRQAAGRGLQLLFYSVGIGQISSEVPQNLSASRPQDRQFILSSKKLLLSDSGFYLCAWSAFSGGPTDTQYFGPGTRLTVL.

This clone has a single count. V is TRBV25-1 and J is TRBJ2-5, with D hard to call. CDR1 MGHDK and CDR2 SYGVNS come from the germline V gene. This CDR3 is 10 amino acids long. V lost 10 bases and J lost 2, with 5 bases in between. CDR3 amino acids: CATDQETQYF. The CDR3 region has the DNA TGTGCCACCGATCAAGAGACCCAGTACTTC.

The gene calls are TRBV7-3 and TRBJ2-5; tentative D call: TRBD2 (7 bases). CDR3 size: 14 residues. Trimming stripped 4 bases from V and 5 bases from J, with 14 bases between. Germline assignment: CDR1 SGHTA and CDR2 FQGTGA. CDR3 DNA: TGTGCCAGCAGCTCACAGGGAGGGTGGGAGACCCAGTACTTC. It specifies CASSSQGGWETQYF. The full variable domain, its missing parts supplied by reference TRBV7-3 and TRBJ2-5, is GAGVSQTPSNKVTEKGKYVELRCDPISGHTALYWYRQSLGQGPEFLIYFQGTGAADDSGLPNDRFFAVRPEGSVSTLKIQRTERGDSAVYLCASSSQGGWETQYFGPGTRLLVL.

V is TRBV9 and J is TRBJ2-7, with D tentatively TRBD2 (5 bases). The CDR3 length is 15 residues. Per germline, CDR1 SGDLS and CDR2 YYNGEE. V was trimmed by 1 base and J by 4 bases, leaving 15 bases between them. CDR3 in amino acids: CASSVTGGGGYEQYF. The CDR3 DNA is TGTGCCAGCAGCGTAACGGGCGGCGGAGGATACGAGCAGTACTTC.

J is TRBJ1-2 and V is TRBV30; D remains ambiguous. There are 11 residues in the CDR3. Germline V gene sequence: CDR1 GTSNPN, CDR2 SVGIG (reference sequence). Trimming took 8 bases from V and 4 from J, leaving 11 bases between them. CDR3 in DNA: TGTGCCCCGGCCGGGTTCTATGGCTACACCTTC. Its translation: CAPAGFYGYTF.

This clone was counted a few times. CDR3 in amino acids: CSVELRAHEQFF. CDR3 nucleotide sequence: TGCAGCGTTGAATTAAGGGCCCATGAGCAGTTCTTC. This chain links TRBV29-1 with TRBJ2-1; D remains ambiguous. In germline, CDR1 is SQVTM, CDR2 ANQGSEA. Trimming removed 2 bases from V and 8 bases from J, with 10 bases in between. The CDR3 totals 12 residues.

The chain has TRBV6-5 and TRBJ2-2, with TRBD2 as a possible D gene (6 bases). Germline-derived CDR1 and CDR2 are MNHEY and SVGAGI. The V gene lost 10 bases and the J gene lost 2 bases, with 11 bases spanning the gap. The CDR3 has 13 residues. The CDR3 nucleotides read TGTGCCATCGGAGGGCCTAACACCGGGGAGCTGTTTTTT. Protein: CAIGGPNTGELFF.

The CDR3 DNA sequence: TGTGCCAGCAGCCTCTATGACAGTTACGAGCAGTACTTC. It is translated as CASSLYDSYEQYF. The rearrangement links TRBV13 to TRBJ2-7, with D possibly TRBD1 on 5 matching bases. This CDR3 is built from 13 residues. Trimming pared 5 bases from V and 4 bases from J, leaving 12 bases between. Germline assignment: CDR1 PRHDT and CDR2 FYEKMQ (reference sequence).